The 29 T cell receptor beta chains given below trace back to one sample, sequenced in a study of cytomegalovirus exposure and HLA in healthy donors. The study ran its PCR with 60 Vbeta and 13 Jbeta primers. Using immunoSEQ multiplex PCR, the repertoire was profiled, and TCRdb retains in-frame clones only, with some absent. The data hold over 200,000 clones, with almost 80% observed a single time. The specimen sequenced was PBMCs. These receptors were obtained from a male donor in good health and CMV-seronegative.

The V gene is TRBV6-5, the J gene TRBJ1-4; maybe TRBD1 (5 bases). The CDR3 sequence is 13 residues long. V lost 6 bases and J 14 bases, leaving 19 bases between the germline ends. From germline, CDR1 is MNHEY and CDR2 SVGAGI. In DNA, the CDR3 is TGTGCCAGCAGCCGGGACGCGGGGGAATCGCTGTTTTTT. Protein sequence: CASSRDAGESLFF.

This rearrangement joins TRBV27 to TRBJ2-5; 12 positions match TRBD2. In germline, CDR1 is MNHEY, CDR2 SMNVEV (reference sequence). The V gene end was trimmed by 3 bases and the J gene end by 3 bases; junction bases not matched to a gene: 8. This CDR3 has 17 amino acids. As DNA, the CDR3 is TGTGCCAGCAGTTTCCTTCTGACTAGCGGGAGAAAAGAGACCCAGTACTTC. This encodes CASSFLLTSGRKETQYF.

The gene calls are TRBV7-6 and TRBJ2-7; D might be TRBD2 (5 bases). V lost 2 bases, J lost 2 bases, and 10 bases lay in between. CDR1 and CDR2 (germline): SGHVS, FNYEAQ. The CDR3 covers 14 residues. CDR3 bases: TGTGCCAGCAGCTTATGGGAGTCCCCCTACGAGCAGTACTTC. It specifies CASSLWESPYEQYF.

This clone came up a few times. The germline gene is not matched at one end of the junction; a read error may be the cause. In DNA form, the CDR3 reads TGTTCCAGCAGCTTAGGGGATGTTGGACAAACCCTCTATGGCTACACCTTC. Translating it yields CSSSLGDVGQTLYGYTF. The chain is built from TRBV7-9 and TRBJ1-2; tentatively, D is TRBD1 (5 bases). The CDR3 is 17 amino acids. Germline V gene data show CDR1 as SEHNR and CDR2 as FQNEAQ (reference sequence).

The V call is TRBV5-4, the J call TRBJ2-7, with D perhaps matching TRBD1 (6 bases). This CDR3 has 13 amino acids. V was clipped by 2 bases and J by 7 bases, with 13 bases between them. Germline loops: CDR1 SGHNT, CDR2 YYREEE (reference sequence). The CDR3 coding sequence is TGTGCCAGCAGCTTAGGCAGGGGATGGGAGCAGTACTTC. Encoded protein: CASSLGRGWEQYF.

This CDR3 reads CASSNDRATEAFF. The CDR3 coding sequence is TGTGCCAGTAGTAACGACAGGGCCACTGAAGCTTTCTTT. J is TRBJ1-1 and V is TRBV19, with 7 positions matching TRBD1. The CDR3 runs 13 residues. The J segment lost 4 bases and the V segment lost 4 bases, leaving 3 bases of the junction unmatched. CDR1 LNHDA and CDR2 SQIVND come from the germline V gene (reference sequence).

V usage is TRBV15 and J usage is TRBJ2-7; TRBD2 might be the D (5 bases). V was pared by 1 base and J by 0 bases, with 10 bases between. This CDR3 has 15 amino acids. Germline lookup yields CDR1 LNHNV and CDR2 YYDKDF (reference sequence). This CDR3 is CATSRVRGSSYEQYF. CDR3 DNA sequence: TGTGCCACCAGCAGAGTTCGGGGAAGCTCCTACGAGCAGTACTTC. The full variable domain, completed using reference TRBV15 and TRBJ2-7, is DAMVIQNPRYQVTQFGKPVTLSCSQTLNHNVMYWYQQKSSQAPKLLFHYYDKDFNNEADTPDNFQSRRPNTSFCFLDIRSPGLGDTAMYLCATSRVRGSSYEQYFGPGTRLTVT.

The chain uses TRBV19 and TRBJ1-3; D may be TRBD1 (5 bases). The V gene's germline CDR1 is LNHDA and CDR2 SQIVND (reference sequence). V lost 2 bases and J 2 bases, leaving 10 bases between the germline ends. The CDR3 is 15 amino acids. In DNA, the CDR3 is TGTGCCAGTAGTATAACAGGTGGGACTGGAAACACCATATATTTT. This encodes CASSITGGTGNTIYF.

The rearrangement links TRBV19 to TRBJ2-7; D is undetermined. Germline CDR1 LNHDA, CDR2 SQIVND (reference sequence). The CDR3 loop spans 13 amino acids. V was shortened by 5 bases and J by 5 bases, with 13 bases between the two germline ends. DNA for the CDR3: TGTGCCAGTAGTTCCCGCCCGAGTGACGAGCAGTACTTC. Translation gives CASSSRPSDEQYF.

This chain links TRBV7-9 with TRBJ2-7; a possible D gene is TRBD2 (6 bases). CDR1 is SEHNR and CDR2 is FQNEAQ in the germline V gene (reference sequence). The CDR3 length is 16 residues. V was clipped by 2 bases and J by 4 bases, with 18 bases between them. The CDR3 DNA sequence: TGTGCCAGCAGCTTAATAGGCGACTTCCGGGGGTACGAGCAGTACTTC. Its protein product is CASSLIGDFRGYEQYF.

The chain joins TRBV2 to TRBJ1-1, with 10 positions matching TRBD1. The germline V gene encodes CDR1 SNHLY and CDR2 FYNNEI. V shed 8 bases, J shed 1 base, and the junction held 7 bases outside the gene matches. CDR3 length equals 15 residues. CDR3 sequence: CASDRQGARNTEAFF. DNA of the CDR3: TGTGCCAGCGACAGACAGGGGGCAAGGAACACTGAAGCTTTCTTT.

V gene TRBV5-6 combines with J gene TRBJ2-7; TRBD2 might be the D (6 bases). Germline assignment: CDR1 SGHDT and CDR2 YYEEEE. V was clipped by 0 bases and J by 8 bases, with 18 bases between them. This CDR3 is built from 15 residues. The CDR3 DNA follows: TGTGCCAGCAGCTTGGCCGACGGGACTCGATACAAGCAGTACTTC. It yields the protein CASSLADGTRYKQYF.

This rearrangement joins TRBV10-3 to TRBJ2-1; D remains unclear. Germline values: CDR1 ENHRY, CDR2 SYGVKD. V lost 4 bases and J 11 bases, leaving 12 bases between the germline ends. The CDR3 contains 12 residues. The CDR3 nucleotides read TGTGCCATCAGTGGGCAGATTCCGCAGCAGTTCTTC. Residues: CAISGQIPQQFF.

This clone was seen once. The chain is built from TRBV6-1 and TRBJ2-1, with TRBD2 matching 11 bases. The CDR3 loop spans 15 amino acids. Germline V gene data show CDR1 as MNHNS and CDR2 as SASEGT. J lost 8 bases, V lost 6 bases, and 9 bases had no gene match. DNA for the CDR3: TGTGCCAGCAGCCTGGGACTAGCGGAAGACGATGAGCAGTTCTTC. It encodes CASSLGLAEDDEQFF.

This clone appeared a few times. In DNA, the CDR3 is TGTGCCATCAGCGAGGTTATCGGGAGCTCCTACGAGCAGTACTTC. This codes for CAISEVIGSSYEQYF. The gene calls are TRBV10-3 and TRBJ2-7, with D possibly being TRBD2 (6 bases). This CDR3 comprises 15 residues. Germline assignment: CDR1 ENHRY and CDR2 SYGVKD. V shed 6 bases and J shed 0 bases, with 15 bases lying between them.

This clone was seen a handful of times. CDR3 nucleotide sequence: TGTGCCAGCAGCAACCGGGACACCCTAGGCGATGGCTACACCTTC. It is translated as CASSNRDTLGDGYTF. The rearrangement uses TRBV5-6 and TRBJ1-2; maybe TRBD1 (6 bases). V lost 4 bases, J lost 6 bases, and 19 bases lay in between. This CDR3 is 15 amino acids long. CDR1 and CDR2 (germline): SGHDT, YYEEEE.

This clone has only a few counts. V is TRBV18 and J is TRBJ1-2, with 9 nucleotides matching TRBD1. V shed 3 bases, J shed 7 bases, and the junction held 9 bases outside the gene matches. This CDR3 spans 15 amino acids. Germline CDR1 and CDR2: KGHSH and LQKENI. The CDR3 sequence is CASSPRRDRELGYTF. The CDR3 DNA reads as TGTGCCAGCTCACCGCGGCGGGACAGGGAACTTGGCTACACCTTC.

This chain connects TRBV7-2 to TRBJ1-2; perhaps TRBD1 as D (5 bases). CDR3 length: 12 residues. Germline values: CDR1 SGHTA, CDR2 FQGNSA. Deletions cut 4 bases from V and 8 bases from J, with 11 bases between. The chain's CDR3 is CASSSDSGGYTF. The CDR3 DNA reads as TGTGCCAGCAGCTCTGACAGTGGGGGCTACACCTTC. Combining the CDR3 with reference TRBV7-2 and TRBJ1-2 gives the whole variable domain GAGVSQSPSNKVTEKGKDVELRCDPISGHTALYWYRQSLGQGLEFLIYFQGNSAPDKSGLPSDRFSAERTGGSVSTLTIQRTQQEDSAVYLCASSSDSGGYTFGSGTRLTVV.

This sequence joins TRBV7-3 and TRBJ2-1, with D possibly being TRBD1 (6 bases). V was cut by 2 bases and J by 8 bases, with 16 bases left in between. The CDR3 loop spans 15 amino acids. The germline V gene has CDR1 SGHTA and CDR2 FQGTGA. The CDR3 nucleotides are TGTGCCAGCAGCTTACTCACAGGGAGTTTCTATGAGCAGTTCTTC. Translated: CASSLLTGSFYEQFF. Full variable domain (missing parts from reference TRBV7-3 and TRBJ2-1): GAGVSQTPSNKVTEKGKYVELRCDPISGHTALYWYRQSLGQGPEFLIYFQGTGAADDSGLPNDRFFAVRPEGSVSTLKIQRTERGDSAVYLCASSLLTGSFYEQFFGPGTRLTVL.

The genes are TRBV2 and TRBJ2-3, with 7 bases fitting TRBD1. J lost 1 base, V lost 6 bases, and 10 bases had no gene match. The CDR3 is made up of 16 amino acids. The germline CDR1 and CDR2 sequences are SNHLY and FYNNEI. CDR3 region: CASRGGQATRTDTQYF. Here the CDR3 DNA reads TGTGCCAGCAGGGGCGGACAGGCCACACGCACAGATACGCAGTATTTT.

This clone was observed a handful of times. This chain links TRBV4-2 with TRBJ1-5, with TRBD1 as a possible D gene (6 bases). CDR3 length: 15 residues. Germline CDR1 LGHNA, CDR2 YNFKEQ. Trimming removed 2 bases from V and 4 bases from J, with 12 bases in between. Here the CDR3 reads CASSQSQGGNQPQHF. As DNA, the CDR3 is TGTGCCAGCAGCCAATCCCAAGGGGGAAATCAGCCCCAGCATTTT.

The V call is TRBV4-1, the J call TRBJ2-2, with D tentatively TRBD2 (5 bases). The CDR3 is 14 amino acids. Trimming stripped 4 bases from V and 3 bases from J, with 9 bases between. Germline values: CDR1 MGHRA, CDR2 YSYEKL. The CDR3 here is CASSPDWDTGELFF. CDR3 DNA: TGCGCCAGCAGCCCGGACTGGGACACCGGGGAGCTGTTTTTT.

V usage is TRBV5-4 and J usage is TRBJ2-1; perhaps TRBD2 as D (5 bases). The length of the CDR3 is 15 residues. V lost 2 bases and J 2 bases, leaving 11 bases between the germline ends. Germline CDR1 reads SGHNT; CDR2 reads YYREEE (reference sequence). The CDR3 loop reads CASSFSSSAYNEQFF. The CDR3 DNA follows: TGTGCCAGCAGCTTTTCTAGCAGCGCCTACAATGAGCAGTTCTTC.

This clone has ten or more counts. The rearrangement links TRBV29-1 to TRBJ1-1; D is ambiguous. Trimming left V 4 bases short and J 0 bases short, with 9 bases between. Germline V CDR1 and CDR2: SQVTM, ANQGSEA. This CDR3 has 13 amino acids. The CDR3 reads CSVAVGLNTEAFF. The CDR3 bases are TGCAGCGTTGCGGTGGGCTTGAACACTGAAGCTTTCTTT.

CDR3 DNA sequence: TGTGCCAGTAGGGGGCATCAGGGCACTGAAGCTTTCTTT. Translation: CASRGHQGTEAFF. The chain employs TRBV19 and TRBJ1-1, with D possibly being TRBD1 (5 bases). From germline, CDR1 is LNHDA and CDR2 SQIVND (reference sequence). V was trimmed by 6 bases and J by 4 bases, leaving 12 bases between them. The length of the CDR3 is 13 residues. The full variable domain, rest sourced from reference TRBV19 and TRBJ1-1, is DGGITQSPKYLFRKEGQNVTLSCEQNLNHDAMYWYRQDPGQGLRLIYYSQIVNDFQKGDIAEGYSVSREKKESFPLTVTSAQKNPTAFYLCASRGHQGTEAFFGQGTRLTVV.

The chain combines TRBV6-5 with TRBJ2-7; D perhaps matches TRBD2 (5 bases). Trimming cost V 5 bases and J 4 bases, with 15 bases left between them. Germline V gene sequence: CDR1 MNHEY, CDR2 SVGAGI. The CDR3 runs 14 residues. CDR3 sequence reads: CASSPKLAGYEQYF. In DNA form, the CDR3 reads TGTGCCAGCAGTCCTAAGCTAGCAGGATACGAGCAGTACTTC.

The CDR3 DNA follows: TGTGCCACCCAGGACAGGGGGCAAGAAAAACTGTTTTTT. Translating gives CATQDRGQEKLFF. The chain couples TRBV2 to TRBJ1-4; 11 bases fit TRBD1. CDR3 length equals 13 residues. Unmatched junction bases numbered 6, after V lost 10 bases and J lost 8 bases. The germline V gene has CDR1 SNHLY and CDR2 FYNNEI.

This chain joins TRBV19 and TRBJ2-7; tentative D call: TRBD2 (5 bases). Germline CDR1 is LNHDA and CDR2 is SQIVND (reference sequence). Trimming pared 10 bases from V and 0 bases from J, leaving 16 bases between. The CDR3 is 14 amino acids. CDR3 sequence: CATQQRTASYEQYF. In nucleotides, the CDR3 is TGTGCCACCCAACAGCGGACGGCCTCCTACGAGCAGTACTTC.

This clone was counted many times. The chain couples TRBV4-2 to TRBJ2-3; a weak D match, TRBD2 (5 bases). V was shortened by 0 bases and J by 3 bases, with 7 bases between the two germline ends. This CDR3 has 14 residues. Germline CDR1 reads LGHNA; CDR2 reads YNFKEQ. CDR3 loop: CASSQDRGTDTQYF. For the CDR3, the DNA is TGTGCCAGCAGCCAAGACCGGGGAACAGATACGCAGTATTTT.